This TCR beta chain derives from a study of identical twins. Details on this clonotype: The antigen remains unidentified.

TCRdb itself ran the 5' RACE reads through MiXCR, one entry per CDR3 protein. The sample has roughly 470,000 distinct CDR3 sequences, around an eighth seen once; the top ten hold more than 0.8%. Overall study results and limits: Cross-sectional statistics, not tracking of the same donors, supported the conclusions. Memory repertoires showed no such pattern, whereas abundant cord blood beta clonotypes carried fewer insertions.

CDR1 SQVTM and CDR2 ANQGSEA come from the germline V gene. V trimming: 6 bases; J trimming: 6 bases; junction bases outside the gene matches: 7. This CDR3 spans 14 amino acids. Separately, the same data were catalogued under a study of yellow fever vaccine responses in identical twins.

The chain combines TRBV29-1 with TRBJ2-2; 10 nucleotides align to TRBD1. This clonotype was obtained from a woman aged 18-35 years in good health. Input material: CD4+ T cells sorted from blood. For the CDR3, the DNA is TGCAGCGTGGGGGGACAGGGGATCGCCGGGGAGCTGTTTTTT. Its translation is CSVGGQGIAGELFF.